Listed here are 21 T cell receptor beta chains from one sample, sequenced in a study of T cells expressing NK-cell markers. For each CDR3 protein, TCRdb gives one entry from its re-call of the 5' RACE reads, without DNA. Its table lists about 430,000 distinct CDR3 sequences. Material: blood T cells: a sorted CD56 or NKG2C T cell subset, CD4+ or CD8+ T cells, or bulk PBMC T cells (not recorded which). Receptors originate from a woman in her forties or fifties in good health.

V and J are TRBV20-1 and TRBJ2-1; checking the TCRdb D call of TRBD1 is not possible without DNA. Germline lookup yields CDR1 DFQATT and CDR2 SNEGSKA (reference sequence). The CDR3 extends over 16 amino acids. The CDR3: CSASDTGTGAAHEQFF.

The chain uses TRBV20-1 and TRBJ2-3; TCRdb's D call of TRBD2 is untestable without DNA. This CDR3 is 12 amino acids long. Germline V gives CDR1 DFQATT, CDR2 SNEGSKA (reference sequence). CDR3 in amino acids: CSASGTSDTQYF.

V usage is TRBV20-1 and J usage is TRBJ2-7; the D call from TCRdb, TRBD1, cannot be confirmed without DNA. The CDR3 totals 18 residues. CDR1 is DFQATT, CDR2 SNEGSKA, per germline (reference sequence). CDR3 loop: CSARGYDRGRGSKGEQYF.

CDR3: CAIRSYEVTADTQYF. The chain carries TRBV10-3 and TRBJ2-3. CDR3 length equals 15 residues. Germline CDR1 is ENHRY and CDR2 is SYGVKD.

The gene calls are TRBV20-1 and TRBJ2-4; TCRdb proposes TRBD1, but this gene call is untestable without DNA. The CDR3 consists of 13 residues. Germline V gives CDR1 DFQATT, CDR2 SNEGSKA (reference sequence). CDR3 in amino acids: CSARGAGFGTQYF.

The chain links TRBV10-3 to TRBJ1-1. The germline gives CDR1 ENHRY, CDR2 SYGVKD. The CDR3 spans 13 residues. The CDR3: CATVQQMNTEAFF.

The V and J genes are TRBV3-1 and TRBJ2-3; the TRBD2 assignment by TCRdb is unverifiable without DNA. The CDR3 length is 15 residues. Germline CDR1 is LGHDT and CDR2 is YNNKEL (reference sequence). The CDR3 sequence is CASSTSGASTDTQYF.

The chain has TRBV20-1 and TRBJ1-3. The CDR3 spans 15 residues. Germline lookup yields CDR1 DFQATT and CDR2 SNEGSKA (reference sequence). The CDR3 loop is CSARDFQRGSNTIYF.

V is TRBV7-2 and J is TRBJ2-2; checking the TCRdb D call of TRBD1 is not possible without DNA. The CDR3 loop spans 15 amino acids. Germline V CDR1 and CDR2: SGHTA, FQGNSA. The CDR3: CASSSTVPGTGELFF.

The J gene is TRBJ2-1, the V gene TRBV9. CDR1 and CDR2 from the germline V gene are SGDLS and YYNGEE. This CDR3 comprises 15 residues. CDR3 sequence: CASSQQAIRNNEQFF.

This sequence joins TRBV24-1 and TRBJ2-2. In germline, CDR1 is KGHDR, CDR2 SFDVKD. The CDR3 is 16 residues long. The CDR3 is CATSDTILARTGELFF.

The rearrangement links TRBV7-2 to TRBJ2-1; TCRdb selects TRBD2, and the lack of DNA leaves this call unchecked. CDR1 is SGHTA and CDR2 is FQGNSA in the germline V gene. This CDR3 has 15 amino acids. The CDR3 here is CASSLGLAGRGEQFF.

This rearrangement joins TRBV4-1 to TRBJ2-2; TCRdb's D call of TRBD2 is untestable without DNA. The CDR3 is 17 amino acids. The germline V gene encodes CDR1 MGHRA and CDR2 YSYEKL. CDR3 amino acids: CASSQGTGRTGAGELFF.

The chain has TRBV6-1 and TRBJ1-5; the TCRdb D gene call, TRBD1, has no DNA to confirm it. This CDR3 spans 14 amino acids. Germline CDR1 and CDR2: MNHNS and SASEGT. The CDR3: CASDRVGSNQPQHF.

The CDR3: CASSPGTGGLSYEQYF. V and J are TRBV19 and TRBJ2-7; the TRBD1 assignment by TCRdb is unverifiable without DNA. The CDR3 consists of 16 residues. CDR1 and CDR2 from the germline V gene are LNHDA and SQIVND (reference sequence).

The rearrangement joins TRBV20-1 to TRBJ2-5; TCRdb lists TRBD2, though no DNA is available to test this call. CDR1 and CDR2 (germline): DFQATT, SNEGSKA (reference sequence). The CDR3 runs 12 residues. The CDR3 sequence: CSATTSGAPPYF.

This CDR3 is CASSYRPGSDEQFF. The rearrangement uses TRBV6-2 or TRBV6-3 and TRBJ2-1. The CDR3 spans 14 residues. Germline CDR1 reads MNHEY; CDR2 reads SVGEGT.

The chain recombines TRBV6-5 with TRBJ2-7; with no DNA, the TCRdb D assignment of TRBD2 cannot be verified. This CDR3 has 15 residues. Germline loops: CDR1 MNHEY, CDR2 SVGAGI. The CDR3 here is CASSYSPGLGNEQYF.

The V gene is TRBV7-2, the J gene TRBJ2-1; no DNA is available, so the TRBD2 call from TCRdb remains unchecked. CDR3 size: 15 residues. Germline V gives CDR1 SGHTA, CDR2 FQGNSA. CDR3 residues: CASSTEGLEYNEQFF.

V and J are TRBV7-9 and TRBJ2-1; TCRdb designates TRBD2, a call that cannot be tested without DNA. Germline V gene data show CDR1 as SEHNR and CDR2 as FQNEAQ (reference sequence). The CDR3 consists of 18 residues. CDR3 residues: CASSPKPSSPGSYNEQFF.

The CDR3 here is CASSHPVSGGRQYF. This chain joins TRBV7-9 and TRBJ2-4; TCRdb returns TRBD1, unconfirmable since there is no DNA. The CDR3 spans 14 residues. Germline lookup yields CDR1 SEHNR and CDR2 FQNEAQ (reference sequence).